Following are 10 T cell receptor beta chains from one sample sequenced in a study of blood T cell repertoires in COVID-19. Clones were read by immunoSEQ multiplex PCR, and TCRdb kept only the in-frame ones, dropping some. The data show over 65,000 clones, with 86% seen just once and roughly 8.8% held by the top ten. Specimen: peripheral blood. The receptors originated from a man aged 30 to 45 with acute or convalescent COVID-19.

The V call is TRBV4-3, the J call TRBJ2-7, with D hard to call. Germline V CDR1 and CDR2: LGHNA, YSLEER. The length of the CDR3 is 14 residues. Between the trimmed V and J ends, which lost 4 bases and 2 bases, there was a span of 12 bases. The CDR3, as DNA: TGCGCCAGCAGCCCCGACTGGCGCACCTACGAGCAGTACTTC. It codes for CASSPDWRTYEQYF.

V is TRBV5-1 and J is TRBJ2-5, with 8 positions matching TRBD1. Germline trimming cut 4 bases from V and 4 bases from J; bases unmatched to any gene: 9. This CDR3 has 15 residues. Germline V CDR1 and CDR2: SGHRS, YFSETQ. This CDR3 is CASSHTQGGGETQYF. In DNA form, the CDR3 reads TGCGCCAGCAGCCATACACAGGGGGGAGGAGAGACCCAGTACTTC. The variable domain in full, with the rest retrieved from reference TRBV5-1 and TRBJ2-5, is KAGVTQTPRYLIKTRGQQVTLSCSPISGHRSVSWYQQTPGQGLQFLFEYFSETQRNKGNFPGRFSGRQFSNSRSEMNVSTLELGDSALYLCASSHTQGGGETQYFGPGTRLLVL.

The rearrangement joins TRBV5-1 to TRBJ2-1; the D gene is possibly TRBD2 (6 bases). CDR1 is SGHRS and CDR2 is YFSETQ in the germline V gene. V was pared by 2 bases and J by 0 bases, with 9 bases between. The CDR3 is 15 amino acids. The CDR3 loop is CASSFAGSSYNEQFF. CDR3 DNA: TGCGCCAGCAGCTTCGCGGGGAGCTCCTACAATGAGCAGTTCTTC.

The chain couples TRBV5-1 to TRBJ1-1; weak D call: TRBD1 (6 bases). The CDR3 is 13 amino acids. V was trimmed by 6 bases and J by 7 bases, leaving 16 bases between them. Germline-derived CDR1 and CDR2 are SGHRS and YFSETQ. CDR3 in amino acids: CASMTGPVNEAFF. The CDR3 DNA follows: TGCGCCAGCATGACAGGTCCCGTTAATGAAGCTTTCTTT.

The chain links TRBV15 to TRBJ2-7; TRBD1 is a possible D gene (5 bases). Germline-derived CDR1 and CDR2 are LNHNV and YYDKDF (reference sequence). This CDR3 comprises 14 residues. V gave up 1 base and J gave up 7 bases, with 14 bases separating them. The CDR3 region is CATSRGNGAEEQYF. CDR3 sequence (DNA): TGTGCCACCAGCAGAGGTAATGGGGCGGAGGAGCAGTACTTC.

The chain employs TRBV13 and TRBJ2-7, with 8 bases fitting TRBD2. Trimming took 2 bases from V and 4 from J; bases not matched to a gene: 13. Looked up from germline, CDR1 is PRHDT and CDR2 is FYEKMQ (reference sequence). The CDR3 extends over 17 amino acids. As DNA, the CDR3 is TGTGCCAGCAGCTTAACGGCCCTCGGGAGGGAGGAATACGAGCAGTACTTC. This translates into CASSLTALGREEYEQYF.

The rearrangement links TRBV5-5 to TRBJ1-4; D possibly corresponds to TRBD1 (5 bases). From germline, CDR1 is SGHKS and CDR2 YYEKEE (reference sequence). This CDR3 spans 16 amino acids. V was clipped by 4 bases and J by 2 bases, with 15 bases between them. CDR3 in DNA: TGTGCCAGCAGCCGCCCCTTAGGGGCGACTAATGAAAAACTGTTTTTT. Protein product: CASSRPLGATNEKLFF.

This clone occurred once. In nucleotides, the CDR3 is TGTGCCCCCCGAAGCGGCCCTATCAACTATGGCTACACCTTC. Encoded protein: CAPRSGPINYGYTF. The V and J genes are TRBV7-3 and TRBJ1-2; D call uncertain. The ends were cut back, 11 bases at V and 2 bases at J, with 18 bases in the middle. CDR1 is SGHTA, CDR2 FQGTGA, per germline. The CDR3 contains 14 residues.

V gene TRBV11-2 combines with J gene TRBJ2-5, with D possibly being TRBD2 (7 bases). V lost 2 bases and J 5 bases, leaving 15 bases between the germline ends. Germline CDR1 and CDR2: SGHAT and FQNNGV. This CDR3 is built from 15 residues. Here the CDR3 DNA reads TGTGCCAGCAGCTTACGGGGGGCTAGCTTGGAGACCCAGTACTTC. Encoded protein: CASSLRGASLETQYF.

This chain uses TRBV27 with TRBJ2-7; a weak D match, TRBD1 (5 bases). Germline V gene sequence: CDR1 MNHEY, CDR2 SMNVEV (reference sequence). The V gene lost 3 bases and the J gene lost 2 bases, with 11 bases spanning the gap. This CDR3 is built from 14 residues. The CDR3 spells CASSFAGPAYEQYF. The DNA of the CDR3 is TGTGCCAGCAGTTTCGCAGGGCCCGCCTACGAGCAGTACTTC.